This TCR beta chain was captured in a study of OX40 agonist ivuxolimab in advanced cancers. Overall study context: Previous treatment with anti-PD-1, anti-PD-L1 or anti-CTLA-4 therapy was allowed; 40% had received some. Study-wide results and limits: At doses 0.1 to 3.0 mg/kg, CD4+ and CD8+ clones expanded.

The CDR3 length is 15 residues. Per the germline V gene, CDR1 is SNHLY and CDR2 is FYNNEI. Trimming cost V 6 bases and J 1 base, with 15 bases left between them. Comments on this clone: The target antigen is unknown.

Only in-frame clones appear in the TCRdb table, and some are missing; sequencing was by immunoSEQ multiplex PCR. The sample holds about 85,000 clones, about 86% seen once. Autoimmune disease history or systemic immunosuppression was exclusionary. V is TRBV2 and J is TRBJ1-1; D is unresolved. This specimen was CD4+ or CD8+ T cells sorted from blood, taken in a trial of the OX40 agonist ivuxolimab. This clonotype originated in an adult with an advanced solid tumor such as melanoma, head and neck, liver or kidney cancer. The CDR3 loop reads CASRLGFRENTEAFF. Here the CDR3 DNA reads TGTGCCAGCAGGCTAGGGTTCCGGGAGAACACTGAAGCTTTCTTT.